Listed below are T cell receptor beta chains from one sample, sequenced in a study of blood T cell repertoires in COVID-19. Method: immunoSEQ multiplex PCR; TCRdb's copy keeps in-frame clones and lacks some. The data contain 55,000 to 75,000 clones, 70% to 90% of them singletons. The sample consisted of peripheral blood. The receptors originated from a man over 45 with active COVID-19. Both conserved end residues are part of each CDR3. D genes are given only for firm matches. Clone size is given for some rows only: seen once, a few or many times, or a class if the clone is expanded.

clone size: .
V gene: TRBV30
J gene: TRBJ1-4
D gene: .
CDR3 DNA: TGTGCCTGGGGCGGGGGTAATGAAAAACTGTTTTTT
CDR3 protein: CAWGGGNEKLFF

clone size: .
V gene: TRBV18
J gene: TRBJ2-2
D gene: TRBD1
CDR3 DNA: TGTGCCAGCTCTCCCGGGACAGGGGTGAGCACCGGGGAGCTGTTTTTT
CDR3 protein: CASSPGTGVSTGELFF

clone size: .
V gene: TRBV28
J gene: TRBJ2-7
D gene: TRBD1
CDR3 DNA: TGTGCCAGCAGCCGCCGGTCCTACAGGGGGCTAGGCGAGCAGTACTTC
CDR3 protein: CASSRRSYRGLGEQYF

clone size: .
V gene: TRBV4-3
J gene: TRBJ1-2
D gene: .
CDR3 DNA: TGCGCCAGCAGTCATGTACAGGCGGACCGCGAAACCTTC
CDR3 protein: CASSHVQADRETF

clone size: once
V gene: TRBV7-9
J gene: TRBJ2-1
D gene: .
CDR3 DNA: TGTGCCAGCAGCTTGTTCCAGGGTGGGTTAAATGAGCAGTTCTTC
CDR3 protein: CASSLFQGGLNEQFF

clone size: few
V gene: TRBV19
J gene: TRBJ2-7
D gene: .
CDR3 DNA: TGTGCCAGTAGTATAGATTGGAGGTCCGAGCAGTACTTC
CDR3 protein: CASSIDWRSEQYF

clone size: .
V gene: TRBV10-3
J gene: TRBJ1-4
D gene: .
CDR3 DNA: TGTGCCATCAGTGAGTCAGGAGGGGCAGTTAATGAAAAACTGTTTTTT
CDR3 protein: CAISESGGAVNEKLFF

clone size: .
V gene: TRBV3-1/TRBV3-2
J gene: TRBJ2-5
D gene: .
CDR3 DNA: TGTGCCAGCAGCCATGAAACTAGCCAGTACTTC
CDR3 protein: CASSHETSQYF

clone size: .
V gene: TRBV2
J gene: TRBJ1-1
D gene: .
CDR3 DNA: TGTGCCAGCAGTGTCTCAGGGAATGCTTTCTTT
CDR3 protein: CASSVSGNAFF

clone size: .
V gene: TRBV7-2
J gene: TRBJ2-7
D gene: .
CDR3 DNA: TGTGCCAGCAGCTTGGGACACGCCAACTACGAGCAGTACTTC
CDR3 protein: CASSLGHANYEQYF

clone size: few
V gene: TRBV12-5
J gene: TRBJ2-7
D gene: TRBD2
CDR3 DNA: TGTGCTAGTGGTTTGGTCCCACTAGCGGGGGGGCTTAACAACGAGCAGTACTTC
CDR3 protein: CASGLVPLAGGLNNEQYF

clone size: few
V gene: TRBV7-8
J gene: TRBJ2-5
D gene: TRBD2
CDR3 DNA: TGTGCCAGCAGCTTTCCCAGCGGGGGGCCTGAGACCCAGTACTTC
CDR3 protein: CASSFPSGGPETQYF

clone size: .
V gene: TRBV5-1
J gene: TRBJ1-2
D gene: .
CDR3 DNA: TGCGCCAGCAGCCCGGGGGATAGGGACTATGGCTACACCTTC
CDR3 protein: CASSPGDRDYGYTF

clone size: once
V gene: TRBV25-1
J gene: TRBJ1-3
D gene: TRBD1
CDR3 DNA: TGTGCCAGCAGTGAAGGGACAGACAGACGATCTGGAAACACCATATATTTT
CDR3 protein: CASSEGTDRRSGNTIYF

clone size: once
V gene: TRBV18
J gene: TRBJ2-1
D gene: TRBD1
CDR3 DNA: TGTGCCAGCTCACCTTCGGGACAGGGACGGGGGACCTACAATGAGCAGTTCTTC
CDR3 protein: CASSPSGQGRGTYNEQFF

clone size: .
V gene: TRBV9
J gene: TRBJ1-2
D gene: .
CDR3 DNA: TGTGCCAGCAGCGAGGGCGGGGGGAACTATGGCTACACCTTC
CDR3 protein: CASSEGGGNYGYTF

clone size: .
V gene: TRBV6-5
J gene: TRBJ1-5
D gene: .
CDR3 DNA: TGTGCCAGCAGTCCCAGGGGTAGTCAGCCCCAGCATTTT
CDR3 protein: CASSPRGSQPQHF

clone size: .
V gene: TRBV4-1
J gene: TRBJ2-3
D gene: .
CDR3 DNA: TGCGCCAGCAGAGATGGTCGGGGGACAGATACGCAGTATTTT
CDR3 protein: CASRDGRGTDTQYF

clone size: .
V gene: TRBV5-1
J gene: TRBJ1-5
D gene: .
CDR3 DNA: TGCGCCAGCAGCCCGGGACAAGAACATCAGCCCCAGCATTTT
CDR3 protein: CASSPGQEHQPQHF

clone size: .
V gene: TRBV19
J gene: TRBJ2-1
D gene: TRBD2
CDR3 DNA: TGTGCCAGTAGTCCCCGGGGGGCGGGGGGCCTCTACAATGAGCAGTTCTTC
CDR3 protein: CASSPRGAGGLYNEQFF

clone size: once
V gene: TRBV19
J gene: TRBJ2-1
D gene: TRBD2
CDR3 DNA: TGTGCCAGTAGATGGTCCCCCTTGGGAAGCGGGGACTGGAATGAGCAGTTCTTC
CDR3 protein: CASRWSPLGSGDWNEQFF

clone size: .
V gene: TRBV5-1
J gene: TRBJ2-7
D gene: .
CDR3 DNA: TGCGCCAGCAGCTGGGCAGGATACGAGCAGTACTTC
CDR3 protein: CASSWAGYEQYF

clone size: .
V gene: TRBV7-9
J gene: TRBJ2-1
D gene: TRBD2
CDR3 DNA: TGTGCCCCGACCTGGCCCCCGGGACTAGAGCAGTTCTTC
CDR3 protein: CAPTWPPGLEQFF

clone size: .
V gene: TRBV5-4
J gene: TRBJ2-5
D gene: .
CDR3 DNA: TGTGCCAGCAGCCCCGAAACTAGTCGAGAGACCCAGTACTTC
CDR3 protein: CASSPETSRETQYF

clone size: .
V gene: TRBV9
J gene: TRBJ1-6
D gene: TRBD1
CDR3 DNA: TGTGCCAGCAGCGCAGGGACAGAAAATTCACCCCTCCACTTT
CDR3 protein: CASSAGTENSPLHF

clone size: .
V gene: TRBV24-1
J gene: TRBJ2-2
D gene: TRBD1
CDR3 DNA: TGTGCCACCAGTGATTATGAGACAGGGGGCTTCGGGGAGCTGTTTTTT
CDR3 protein: CATSDYETGGFGELFF

clone size: .
V gene: TRBV2
J gene: TRBJ2-1
D gene: TRBD2
CDR3 DNA: TGTGCCAGCAGAGTCCGGGGGGGGGACTTGGTGCAGTTCTTC
CDR3 protein: CASRVRGGDLVQFF

clone size: few
V gene: TRBV6-2/TRBV6-3
J gene: TRBJ1-5
D gene: .
CDR3 DNA: TGTGCCAGCAGTTACAGCCTCAATCAGCCCCAGCATTTT
CDR3 protein: CASSYSLNQPQHF

clone size: once
V gene: TRBV6-1
J gene: TRBJ2-3
D gene: .
CDR3 DNA: TGTGCCAGCAGTGAATGGGCAGGGGGAGGAGATACGCAGTATTTT
CDR3 protein: CASSEWAGGGDTQYF

clone size: .
V gene: TRBV9
J gene: TRBJ1-2
D gene: TRBD1
CDR3 DNA: TGTGCCAGCAGCCCGATGACAGGGACCGGCTACACCTTC
CDR3 protein: CASSPMTGTGYTF

clone size: .
V gene: TRBV19
J gene: TRBJ1-2
D gene: .
CDR3 DNA: TGTGCCAGTAGTATGGGGCTAAACACAGGATCAAGGGATGGCTACACCTTC
CDR3 protein: CASSMGLNTGSRDGYTF

clone size: .
V gene: TRBV9
J gene: TRBJ1-4
D gene: .
CDR3 DNA: TGTGCCAGCAGCCCCTCGCCGGGCAGGGATGAAAAACTGTTTTTT
CDR3 protein: CASSPSPGRDEKLFF

clone size: once
V gene: TRBV6-5
J gene: TRBJ2-3
D gene: TRBD2
CDR3 DNA: TGTGCCAGCAGTTACTCTTCGGGGGGGCCTGGAGATACGCAGTATTTT
CDR3 protein: CASSYSSGGPGDTQYF

clone size: .
V gene: TRBV5-4
J gene: TRBJ2-5
D gene: TRBD2
CDR3 DNA: TGTGCCAGCAGCTTGAGTAGCGGGCGGGAGACCCAGTACTTC
CDR3 protein: CASSLSSGRETQYF

clone size: .
V gene: TRBV9
J gene: TRBJ2-3
D gene: TRBD1
CDR3 DNA: TGTGCCAGCAGCGGACAGGGGGGAAGCACAGATACGCAGTATTTT
CDR3 protein: CASSGQGGSTDTQYF

clone size: once
V gene: TRBV6-5
J gene: TRBJ1-5
D gene: .
CDR3 DNA: TGTGCCAGCAGTTATATGGAGAATCAGCCCCAGCATTTT
CDR3 protein: CASSYMENQPQHF

clone size: .
V gene: TRBV19
J gene: TRBJ2-2
D gene: .
CDR3 DNA: TGTGCCAGTAGCACCTCTTGGCTTTCGGGGGAGCTGTTTTTT
CDR3 protein: CASSTSWLSGELFF

clone size: .
V gene: TRBV7-2
J gene: TRBJ2-5
D gene: .
CDR3 DNA: TGTGCCAGCACCCTGGGGAGTCCCCAAGAGACCCAGTACTTC
CDR3 protein: CASTLGSPQETQYF

clone size: .
V gene: TRBV9
J gene: TRBJ2-5
D gene: TRBD2
CDR3 DNA: TGTGCCAGCAGCGTGGCTAGCGGGGGGGCCCTGGAGACCCAGTACTTC
CDR3 protein: CASSVASGGALETQYF

clone size: .
V gene: TRBV7-2
J gene: TRBJ1-2
D gene: .
CDR3 DNA: TGTGCCAGCAGCTCAAATTCGGGGGGAAGTGGAAGTGGCTACACCTTC
CDR3 protein: CASSSNSGGSGSGYTF

clone size: .
V gene: TRBV18
J gene: TRBJ1-3
D gene: .
CDR3 DNA: TGTGCCAGCTCACCAAATCCCAGGGTTTCTGGAAACACCATATATTTT
CDR3 protein: CASSPNPRVSGNTIYF